The source of this TCR beta chain is a study of lymphopenia after photon versus proton radiotherapy. Study observations and caveats: Larger post-nadir TCR diversity loss correlated inversely with survival in deceased patients. Only patients who died were analyzed for survival; proton advantage is unproven. Under photons, naive T cells and diversity fell while effector/memory populations rose. Post-nadir diversity loss with photons came from oligoclonal expansion, particularly CD8+ Temra cells.

This clone was found once. Its antigen is not known. Sequencing used immunoSEQ multiplex PCR; TCRdb keeps in-frame clones, though not all of them. Among about 8,300 clones listed, 85% to 90% were seen once. This CDR3 is built from 13 residues. Germline V CDR1 and CDR2: MNHEY, SVGAGI. Deletions cut 2 bases from V and 1 base from J, with 5 bases between. Sequences were derived from peripheral blood, sampled from a patient treated with photon-based radiotherapy. This receptor was taken from a man of 80 years or more with cholangiocarcinoma. The chain links TRBV6-5 to TRBJ1-1; D is unclear. DNA for the CDR3: TGTGCCAGCAGTTACGTTTGGAACACTGAAGCTTTCTTT. Residues: CASSYVWNTEAFF.